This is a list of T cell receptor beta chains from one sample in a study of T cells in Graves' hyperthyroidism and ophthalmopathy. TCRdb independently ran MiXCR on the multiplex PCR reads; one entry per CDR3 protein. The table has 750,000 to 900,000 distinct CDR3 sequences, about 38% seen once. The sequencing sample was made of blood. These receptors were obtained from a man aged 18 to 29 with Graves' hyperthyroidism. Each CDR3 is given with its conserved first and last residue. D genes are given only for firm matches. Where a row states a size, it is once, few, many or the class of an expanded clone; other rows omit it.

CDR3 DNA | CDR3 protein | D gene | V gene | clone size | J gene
TGTGCCAGTAGTTGGTCTCAGGGGGCTCACATTGGCTACACCTTC | CASSWSQGAHIGYTF | TRBD1 | TRBV19 | few | TRBJ1-2
TGTGCCAGTTCTTTCGGGAGGGCCTCCACCGGGGAGCTGTTTTTT | CASSFGRASTGELFF | TRBD2 | TRBV19 | many | TRBJ2-2
TGTGCCAGCAGCGGATCGGGGCAGAAGGAGGGCTACACCTTC | CASSGSGQKEGYTF | . | TRBV11-2 | . | TRBJ1-2
TGCAGCGTTGGTTTGGCGTCAAAACTGTTTTTT | CSVGLASKLFF | . | TRBV29-1 | many | TRBJ1-4
TGCAGCGTAGCCGGGACTAGCGGGAGGGGAGAGACCCAGTACTTC | CSVAGTSGRGETQYF | TRBD2 | TRBV29-1 | . | TRBJ2-5
TGTGCCATCAGTGAGTCGAGGGTCGCAAGCGAGCAGTACTTC | CAISESRVASEQYF | . | TRBV10-3 | many | TRBJ2-7
TGTGCCAGCAGCAAGGACCGGTCCTACGAGCAGTACTTC | CASSKDRSYEQYF | . | TRBV6-5 | . | TRBJ2-7
TGCAGCGTTGAGGGGGACAGATACGCTGAAGCTTTCTTT | CSVEGDRYAEAFF | TRBD1 | TRBV29-1 | . | TRBJ1-1
TGTGCCAGCAGTGACAGGGGCCTTAGCAATCAGCCCCAGCATTTT | CASSDRGLSNQPQHF | . | TRBV2 | many | TRBJ1-5
TGTGCCGCCCGGGACATTGAATCTACCGGGGAGCTGTTTTTT | CAARDIESTGELFF | . | TRBV15 | many | TRBJ2-2
TGCGCCAGCAGCCGACTAGCGGGACCTACCGGGGAGCTGTTTTTT | CASSRLAGPTGELFF | TRBD2 | TRBV4-1 | few | TRBJ2-2
TGCGCCAGCAGCCCAGCGACAGGGTGGGACACCATATATTTT | CASSPATGWDTIYF | TRBD1 | TRBV7-3 | . | TRBJ1-3
TGCAGCCGTATTACCCAGGGGGCATGGACTGAAGCTTTCTTT | CSRITQGAWTEAFF | TRBD1 | TRBV29-1 | . | TRBJ1-1
TGTGCCACCAGCAGAGATTCGAAGGGAGGCAATTCACCCCTCCACTTT | CATSRDSKGGNSPLHF | . | TRBV15 | . | TRBJ1-6
TGTGCCAGCAGCTTAGGGTTGGGGGGCCAGGGGGAGCAGTACTTC | CASSLGLGGQGEQYF | . | TRBV7-2 | many | TRBJ2-7
TGTGCCAGCAGTCAAACAGGGGAGAACGATGGCTACACCTTC | CASSQTGENDGYTF | TRBD1 | TRBV2 | . | TRBJ1-2
TGTGCCAGCAGAGTCGACAGGACCTATGGCTACACCTTC | CASRVDRTYGYTF | . | TRBV2 | . | TRBJ1-2
TGCGCCAGCAGCTCAAGACAGGGACCCGACACTGAAGCTTTCTTT | CASSSRQGPDTEAFF | TRBD1 | TRBV5-1 | few | TRBJ1-1
TGCAGTGCTAGGGGGAAAAGCTCCTACGAGCAGTACTTC | CSARGKSSYEQYF | . | TRBV20-1 | few | TRBJ2-7
TGTGCCAGCAGCCCTTATTCCGGGGGCTACACCTTC | CASSPYSGGYTF | . | TRBV7-9 | . | TRBJ1-2
TGTGCCAGCAGCTCCACCTCAGGCCCAGGGCCCCTCCACTTT | CASSSTSGPGPLHF | . | TRBV7-9 | . | TRBJ1-6
TGCGCCAGCAGCTCGGGACAGGGGGAGCGCGAGCAGTACTTC | CASSSGQGEREQYF | TRBD1 | TRBV5-1 | few | TRBJ2-7
TGTGCCAGTTCCTGGGTCGGCAATCAGCCCCAGCATTTT | CASSWVGNQPQHF | . | TRBV27 | . | TRBJ1-5
TGTGCCAGCAGTTTGAGGACGCCCTACGAGCAGTACTTC | CASSLRTPYEQYF | . | TRBV6-5 | . | TRBJ2-7
TGCAGTGCTAGAGACGTAGGACAGGGGAGGCAGCCCCAGCATTTT | CSARDVGQGRQPQHF | TRBD1 | TRBV20-1 | . | TRBJ1-5
TGTGCCAGCGGAAGGGGAGATGGCTACACCTTC | CASGRGDGYTF | . | TRBV2 | . | TRBJ1-2
TGTGCCAGCAGCTTGCTATCAGGTCAGCCCCAGCATTTT | CASSLLSGQPQHF | . | TRBV7-9 | few | TRBJ1-5
TGCGCCAGCAGCCAAGAAGGGCAGGGCCAAGAGACCCAGTACTTC | CASSQEGQGQETQYF | . | TRBV4-1 | . | TRBJ2-5
TGTGCCAGCAGTAGGGACAGTTCCTACGAGCGGTACTTC | CASSRDSSYERYF | TRBD1 | TRBV7-9 | . | TRBJ2-7
TGTGCCAGCAGTGTGGGGGTGCAGGGGTACAATCAGCCCCAGCATTTT | CASSVGVQGYNQPQHF | . | TRBV2 | many | TRBJ1-5
TGTGCCAGCGGACAGGGGGCTTCCTACGAGCAGTACTTC | CASGQGASYEQYF | TRBD1 | TRBV19 | few | TRBJ2-7
TGTGCCACCAGCAGAGATCCCCTATACGAGCAGTACTTC | CATSRDPLYEQYF | . | TRBV15 | many | TRBJ2-7
TGTGCCAGCAGTTTCGCTACGGAGGAGCAGTACTTC | CASSFATEEQYF | . | TRBV18 | few | TRBJ2-7